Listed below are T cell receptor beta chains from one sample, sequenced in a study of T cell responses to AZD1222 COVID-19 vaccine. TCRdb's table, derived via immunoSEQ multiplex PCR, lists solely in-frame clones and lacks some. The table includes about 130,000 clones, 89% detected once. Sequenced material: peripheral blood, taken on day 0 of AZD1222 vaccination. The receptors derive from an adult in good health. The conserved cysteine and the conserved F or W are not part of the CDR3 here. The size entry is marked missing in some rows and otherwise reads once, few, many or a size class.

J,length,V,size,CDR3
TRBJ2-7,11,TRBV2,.,ASLNGASYEQY
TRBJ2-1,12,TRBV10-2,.,ASSGQGRVNEQF
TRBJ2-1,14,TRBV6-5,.,ASSYSQGSSYNEQF
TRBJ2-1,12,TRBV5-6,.,ASLKIDRDNEQF
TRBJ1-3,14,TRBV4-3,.,ASSQDWDSSGNTIY
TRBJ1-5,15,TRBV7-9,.,ASSWDPTVGVDQPQH
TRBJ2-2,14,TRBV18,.,ASSPGTGERSGELF
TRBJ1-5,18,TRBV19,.,ASSKSPRTSVDGSNQPQH
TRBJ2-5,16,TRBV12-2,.,ASRLAQGPSGLGETQY
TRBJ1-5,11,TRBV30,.,AWSEGGEQPQH
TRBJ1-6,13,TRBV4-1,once,ASNPGRPYNSPLH
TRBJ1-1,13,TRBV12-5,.,ASGADRGMNTEAF
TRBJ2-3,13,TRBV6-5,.,ASSHTGGEGDTQY
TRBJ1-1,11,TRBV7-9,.,ASTFWSDTEAF
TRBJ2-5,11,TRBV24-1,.,ATSKNNGETQY
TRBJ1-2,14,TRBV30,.,ACILGQGGLGYGYT
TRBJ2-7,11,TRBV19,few,ASSIEASYEQY
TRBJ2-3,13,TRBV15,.,ATSRDPGPFHTQY
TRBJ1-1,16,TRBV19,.,ASSSSGGAYFMNTEAF
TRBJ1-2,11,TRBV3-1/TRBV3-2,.,ASSHYDRDGYT
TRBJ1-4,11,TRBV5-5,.,ASTLATNEKLF
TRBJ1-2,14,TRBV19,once,ASSELFAGTGYGYT
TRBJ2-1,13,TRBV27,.,ASRPDRVGNNEQF
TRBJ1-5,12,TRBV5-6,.,ASSPNGGYQPQH
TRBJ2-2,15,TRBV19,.,ASSIRGGPERTGELF
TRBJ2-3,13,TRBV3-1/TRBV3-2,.,ASSQSSLAGGPGY
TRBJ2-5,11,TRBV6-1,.,ASSDGWRETQY
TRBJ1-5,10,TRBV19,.,ASSIRGEPQH
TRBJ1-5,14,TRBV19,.,ASSMGGTGAQWPQH
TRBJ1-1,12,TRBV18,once,ASSKEQGITEAF
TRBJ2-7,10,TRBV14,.,ASSHGQSRGY
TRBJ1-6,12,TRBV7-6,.,ASSLGRTNSPLH
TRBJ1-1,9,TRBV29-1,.,SVGSNTEAF